The 24 T cell receptor beta chains listed next were all sequenced from one sample in a study of blood T cell repertoires in COVID-19. Here immunoSEQ multiplex PCR was the method, and the copy in TCRdb shows in-frame clones only, minus some. The sample records fewer than 40,000 clones, approximately 91% being singletons. The sample consisted of peripheral blood. These TCRs come from a man between 65 and 85 years old with active COVID-19.

The rearrangement uses TRBV29-1 and TRBJ2-7, with 12 bases lining up with TRBD1. The V segment lost 4 bases and the J segment 4 bases; nucleotides outside the gene matches: 2. The CDR3 loop spans 13 amino acids. Germline CDR1 is SQVTM and CDR2 is ANQGSEA. The CDR3 spells CSVGDRGRYEQYF. CDR3 in DNA: TGCAGCGTTGGGGACAGGGGGCGGTACGAGCAGTACTTC.

The J gene is TRBJ1-1, the V gene TRBV7-2; 7 bases map to TRBD1. The CDR3 contains 14 residues. Trimming at V came to 3 bases and at J to 4 bases, leaving 5 bases not matched to a gene. The germline V gene encodes CDR1 SGHTA and CDR2 FQGNSA. The CDR3 loop reads CASSFTRDSTEAFF. In DNA form, the CDR3 reads TGTGCCAGCAGCTTCACAAGGGACAGCACTGAAGCTTTCTTT.

This chain joins TRBV7-9 and TRBJ2-1; TRBD2 aligns across 12 bases. This CDR3 comprises 18 residues. V lost 1 base, J lost 0 bases, and 4 bases stayed unmatched. Germline loops: CDR1 SEHNR, CDR2 FQNEAQ (reference sequence). CDR3 in amino acids: CASSLETSGGRSYNEQFF. The CDR3 DNA reads TGTGCCAGCAGCTTAGAGACTAGCGGGGGCCGCTCCTACAATGAGCAGTTCTTC.

This clone appeared a single time. The V and J genes are TRBV28 and TRBJ2-3, with 14 positions matching TRBD2. With V trimmed by 4 bases and J by 5 bases, 8 bases remained unmatched. This CDR3 region has 17 residues. CDR1 and CDR2 from the germline V gene are MDHEN and SYDVKM. CDR3 nucleotides: TGTGCCAGCAGTTCGCCGGGACTAGCGGGGGCTCTAGATACGCAGTATTTT. Translating gives CASSSPGLAGALDTQYF.

This clone appeared a single time. The V and J genes are TRBV4-2 and TRBJ2-3, with 7 nucleotides matching TRBD1. V gave up 0 bases and J gave up 5 bases; unmatched junction bases: 5. The CDR3 is 15 residues long. Per the germline V gene, CDR1 is LGHNA and CDR2 is YNFKEQ. The CDR3 DNA sequence: TGTGCCAGCAGCCAAGATAACAGGGACAGAGATACGCAGTATTTT. Protein: CASSQDNRDRDTQYF.

The chain couples TRBV6-5 to TRBJ1-6; 8 bases agree with TRBD1. After removal of 6 bases from V and 7 bases from J, the junction contained 5 bases not matched to a gene. The germline V gene has CDR1 MNHEY and CDR2 SVGAGI. This CDR3 contains 14 residues. The CDR3 nucleotides read TGTGCCAGCAGCCACCGGGACAGGAATTCACCCCTCCACTTT. This gives the protein CASSHRDRNSPLHF.

This chain connects TRBV11-3 to TRBJ1-6, with D unresolved. The V and J ends lost 6 bases and 10 bases respectively, with 13 bases between them. This CDR3 has 13 residues. CDR1 SGHNT and CDR2 YENEEA come from the germline V gene. CDR3 loop: CASRGALKSPLHF. The CDR3 region has the DNA TGTGCCAGCAGGGGCGCCCTTAAGTCACCCCTCCACTTT.

The rearrangement links TRBV2 to TRBJ1-2; 11 nucleotides align to TRBD1. V lost 6 bases to trimming and J lost 4 bases; unmatched junction nucleotides: 7. The CDR3 length is 15 residues. Germline V CDR1 and CDR2: SNHLY, FYNNEI. CDR3: CASRLTGTGGYGYTF. The DNA for the CDR3 is TGTGCCAGCAGGTTAACCGGGACAGGGGGCTATGGCTACACCTTC.

The rearrangement joins TRBV6-6 to TRBJ1-6, with 8 bases lining up with TRBD1. The CDR3 spans 14 residues. Germline CDR1 is MNHNY and CDR2 is SVGAGI (reference sequence). Trimming took 4 bases from V and 9 from J; bases not matched to a gene: 5. The CDR3 DNA is TGTGCCAGCAGTTGGACAGGGAACGGTTCACCCCTCCACTTT. Residues: CASSWTGNGSPLHF.

V is TRBV30 and J is TRBJ2-5; D is ambiguous. CDR3 size: 12 residues. Trimming stripped 0 bases from V and 5 bases from J, with 7 bases between. Germline assignment: CDR1 GTSNPN and CDR2 SVGIG (reference sequence). CDR3 in amino acids: CAWSVRGETQYF. DNA of the CDR3: TGTGCCTGGAGTGTACGAGGCGAGACCCAGTACTTC.

J is TRBJ2-7 and V is TRBV30, with TRBD1 matching 7 bases. The CDR3 totals 13 residues. Germline V gives CDR1 GTSNPN, CDR2 SVGIG (reference sequence). The junction had 5 bases not matched to a gene; V was cut back by 4 bases and J by 2 bases. The DNA for the CDR3 is TGTGCCTGGAATAAGGGGGCAGCCTACGAGCAGTACTTC. Its protein is CAWNKGAAYEQYF.

V usage is TRBV7-3 and J usage is TRBJ1-1, with TRBD1 as a possible D gene (6 bases). The CDR3 contains 16 residues. Germline CDR1 SGHTA, CDR2 FQGTGA. V was clipped by 3 bases and J by 4 bases, with 18 bases between them. The CDR3 sequence: CASSFNGQQDSTEAFF. The CDR3 nucleotides are TGTGCCAGCAGCTTCAACGGACAGCAAGATTCCACTGAAGCTTTCTTT.

The chain employs TRBV19 and TRBJ2-3, with D possibly matching TRBD1 (6 bases). Germline V gene sequence: CDR1 LNHDA, CDR2 SQIVND (reference sequence). This CDR3 region has 13 residues. Trimming left V 4 bases short and J 3 bases short, with 8 bases between. For the CDR3, the DNA is TGTGCCAGTAGTAGGGGGCGGACAGATACGCAGTATTTT. This sequence encodes CASSRGRTDTQYF. Combining the CDR3 with reference TRBV19 and TRBJ2-3 gives the whole variable domain DGGITQSPKYLFRKEGQNVTLSCEQNLNHDAMYWYRQDPGQGLRLIYYSQIVNDFQKGDIAEGYSVSREKKESFPLTVTSAQKNPTAFYLCASSRGRTDTQYFGPGTRLTVL.

This clone appeared a few times. This chain links TRBV5-1 with TRBJ1-3, with TRBD1 as a possible D gene (6 bases). Between the trimmed V and J ends, which lost 4 bases and 2 bases, there was a span of 13 bases. CDR3 length: 15 residues. CDR1 SGHRS and CDR2 YFSETQ come from the germline V gene. The CDR3 DNA reads as TGCGCCAGCAGCCCCGGGGGGGCCACTGGAAACACCATATATTTT. Translating it yields CASSPGGATGNTIYF.

This clone was picked up one time. This chain connects TRBV3-1 (or the pseudogene TRBV3-2) to TRBJ2-1; 9 nucleotides agree with TRBD1. CDR3 length: 16 residues. The germline V gene has CDR1 LGHDT and CDR2 YNNKEL (reference sequence). J gave up 0 bases and V 1 base, and 1 base lay outside the gene matches. The CDR3: CASSQGGQGSYNEQFF. The DNA for the CDR3 is TGTGCCAGCAGCCAAGGGGGACAGGGCTCCTACAATGAGCAGTTCTTC.

The chain recombines TRBV7-9 with TRBJ2-1; TRBD1 aligns across 8 bases. Looked up from germline, CDR1 is SEHNR and CDR2 is FQNEAQ (reference sequence). The CDR3 has 16 residues. V shed 5 bases, J shed 5 bases, and the junction held 11 bases outside the gene matches. The CDR3 loop reads CASSLRTGPRHNEQFF. CDR3 bases: TGTGCCAGCAGCCTGAGGACAGGGCCAAGACACAATGAGCAGTTCTTC.

CDR3 nucleotides: TGTGCCAGCAGCCCGCGGGGGCTTGGCTACACCTTC. It translates to CASSPRGLGYTF. This sequence joins TRBV11-2 and TRBJ1-2; a weak D match, TRBD1 (6 bases). CDR3 length equals 12 residues. In germline, CDR1 is SGHAT, CDR2 FQNNGV. V was trimmed by 5 bases and J by 7 bases, leaving 11 bases between them.

This sequence joins TRBV5-4 and TRBJ1-2, with D maybe TRBD1 (6 bases). Germline V gene sequence: CDR1 SGHNT, CDR2 YYREEE (reference sequence). The V end lost 2 bases, the J end lost 5 bases, and 25 bases lay between the germline ends. The CDR3 loop spans 18 amino acids. The CDR3 DNA sequence: TGTGCCAGCAGCTTATTCGTCGGAAGGAACAGGGAGGGATATGGCTACACCTTC. It translates to CASSLFVGRNREGYGYTF.

This chain connects TRBV28 to TRBJ1-2, with 9 nucleotides matching TRBD1. V lost 3 bases to trimming and J lost 8 bases; unmatched junction nucleotides: 10. Germline V gene data show CDR1 as MDHEN and CDR2 as SYDVKM. There are 15 residues in the CDR3. The CDR3 nucleotides read TGTGCCAGCAGTTTCTCGGGACAGGGTAGATCGGGCTACACCTTC. It translates to CASSFSGQGRSGYTF.

The gene calls are TRBV15 and TRBJ2-3; TRBD1 matches at 7 bases. The germline V gene encodes CDR1 LNHNV and CDR2 YYDKDF (reference sequence). The CDR3 extends over 13 amino acids. With 0 bases clipped from V and 11 bases from J, the junction kept 5 bases outside the gene matches. CDR3 nucleotides: TGTGCCACCAGCAGAGATGAACCAGGGGGGCAGTATTTT. Its protein is CATSRDEPGGQYF. Full variable domain (missing parts from reference TRBV15 and TRBJ2-3): DAMVIQNPRYQVTQFGKPVTLSCSQTLNHNVMYWYQQKSSQAPKLLFHYYDKDFNNEADTPDNFQSRRPNTSFCFLDIRSPGLGDTAMYLCATSRDEPGGQYFGPGTRLTVL.

The chain joins TRBV18 to TRBJ2-6; the match to TRBD1 covers 8 bases. J lost 1 base, V lost 4 bases, and 6 bases had no gene match. This CDR3 has 17 amino acids. CDR1 and CDR2 from the germline V gene are KGHSH and LQKENI. CDR3 coding DNA: TGTGCCAGCTCACTCGGACAGGGTGGGTCTGGGGCCAACGTCCTGACTTTC. Translating gives CASSLGQGGSGANVLTF.

This rearrangement joins TRBV2 to TRBJ2-2, with 9 bases fitting TRBD2. Trimming at V came to 7 bases and at J to 2 bases, leaving 2 bases not matched to a gene. Germline V gene sequence: CDR1 SNHLY, CDR2 FYNNEI. The CDR3 is 14 residues long. The CDR3 bases are TGTGCCAGCACTAGCGGGGCTAACACCGGGGAGCTGTTTTTT. Protein: CASTSGANTGELFF.

This clone was recorded once. V usage is TRBV4-3 and J usage is TRBJ1-2; 7 bases line up with TRBD1. The germline CDR1 and CDR2 sequences are LGHNA and YSLEER. The CDR3 extends over 16 amino acids. The V and J ends lost 2 bases and 4 bases, in that order; junction bases with no gene match: 10. The CDR3 region is CASSQHNDRELYGYTF. Written as DNA, the CDR3 is TGCGCCAGCAGCCAACACAACGACAGGGAACTCTATGGCTACACCTTC.

The chain is built from TRBV14 and TRBJ1-4; D uncertain. V was pared by 5 bases and J by 7 bases, with 17 bases between. CDR1 SGHDN and CDR2 FVKESK come from the germline V gene. CDR3 length: 15 residues. The CDR3 nucleotides read TGTGCCAGCAGCAAAAACACCCAACGCGGTGAAAAACTGTTTTTT. Protein: CASSKNTQRGEKLFF.